Listed here are 4 T cell receptor beta chains from one sample, sequenced in a study of vaccination and CD4 T cells after COVID-19. The treatment: roughly ten-day PBMC culture with coronavirus spike peptide pools or control peptides (ViraFEST assay). Scientists ran DNA taken from cultured CD4+ T cells through the Oncomine TCR Beta short-read assay for sequencing. TCRdb itself ran the PCR reads through MiXCR, one entry per CDR3 protein. The data hold approximately 13,000 distinct CDR3 sequences, with about four fifths observed a single time. These receptors have no known antigen. Sequences were obtained from CD4+ T cells from blood, cultured in vitro. The source of these receptors is a human donor who had recovered from COVID-19.

A few counts support this clonotype. This chain links TRBV6-2 or TRBV6-3 with TRBJ1-1, with TRBD1 matching 9 bases. The germline V gene has CDR1 MNHEY and CDR2 SVGEGT. The trim removed 10 bases at V and 0 bases at J, leaving 9 bases unmatched. This CDR3 contains 15 residues. The CDR3 is CATWETGGMNTEAFF. The CDR3 nucleotides are TGTGCCACCTGGGAGACAGGGGGGATGAACACTGAAGCTTTCTTT.

This clonotype has only a few counts. The rearrangement links TRBV20-1 to TRBJ2-7; the match to TRBD1 covers 7 bases. Germline CDR1 DFQATT, CDR2 SNEGSKA (reference sequence). The CDR3 totals 11 residues. The V gene end was trimmed by 6 bases and the J gene end by 3 bases; junction bases not matched to a gene: 2. The CDR3 nucleotides read TGCAGTGCAGGGGACAGCTACGAGCAGTACTTC. The encoded protein is CSAGDSYEQYF.

A word on this clonotype: A read error may account for a junction end that differs from germline. The V call is TRBV20-1, the J call TRBJ2-3; 7 nucleotides agree with TRBD2. Germline values: CDR1 DFQATT, CDR2 SNEGSKA (reference sequence). The CDR3 spans 11 residues. The CDR3 sequence: CSASPVSGTVF. CDR3 sequence (DNA): TGCAGTGCCTCGCCGGTGAGCGGGACTGTGTTT.

The chain is built from TRBV28 and TRBJ1-5, with TRBD1 as a possible D gene (5 bases). Trimming removed 6 bases from V and 9 bases from J, with 15 bases in between. The CDR3 has 13 residues. Germline values: CDR1 MDHEN, CDR2 SYDVKM. The chain's CDR3 is CASRVLPQGPQHF. Here the CDR3 DNA reads TGTGCCAGCAGGGTGCTCCCCCAGGGGCCCCAGCATTTT. The full variable domain, its missing parts supplied by reference TRBV28 and TRBJ1-5, is DVKVTQSSRYLVKRTGEKVFLECVQDMDHENMFWYRQDPGLGLRLIYFSYDVKMKEKGDIPEGYSVSREKKERFSLILESASTNQTSMYLCASRVLPQGPQHFGDGTRLSIL.